This T cell receptor beta chain comes out of a study of T cell responses to AZD1222 COVID-19 vaccine. Germline values: CDR1 LGHDT, CDR2 YNNKEL (reference sequence). Trimming left V 4 bases short and J 3 bases short, with 9 bases between. CDR3 length equals 13 residues. Measured with immunoSEQ multiplex PCR; TCRdb has only the in-frame clones, and not every one. This sample has roughly 150,000 clones, with 90% found just once. Study-wide results and caveats: Researchers took repertoire samples only after the peak T cell response had come.

About this clone: The target antigen is unknown.

The sequence was obtained from an adult who received the AZD1222 COVID-19 vaccine. Sequenced material: peripheral blood, taken 28 days after the second AZD1222 dose. This chain joins TRBV3-1 (or the pseudogene TRBV3-2) and TRBJ1-2, with D uncertain. The CDR3 nucleotides are TGTGCCAGCAGCCTGGGTAGAGACTATGGCTACACCTTC. Translating it yields CASSLGRDYGYTF.